Listed here is a single TCR beta chain. This entry belongs to a study of OX40 agonist ivuxolimab in advanced cancers. Data came from immunoSEQ multiplex PCR; TCRdb stores just in-frame clones and leaves some out. The profile covers about 43,000 clones, with around 94% appearing a single time and about 10% taken by the ten largest. The clonotype originates from an adult with an advanced solid tumor such as melanoma, head and neck, liver or kidney cancer. The specimen comprised CD4+ or CD8+ T cells sorted from blood, sampled in a trial of the OX40 agonist ivuxolimab.

This CDR3 reads CASSQGTSGRGEQYF. CDR3 DNA: TGCGCCAGCAGCCAAGGGACTAGCGGGAGGGGTGAGCAGTACTTC. V usage is TRBV4-3 and J usage is TRBJ2-7, with 15 nucleotides matching TRBD2. The ends lost 1 base at V and 7 bases at J; junction bases unmatched: 2. The germline V gene has CDR1 LGHNA and CDR2 YSLEER. The CDR3 loop spans 15 amino acids.